This T cell receptor beta chain was retrieved from a study of CD8 T cells in ankylosing spondylitis. General study results and limits: Researchers reportedly found disease-linked clones significantly enriched in matched ankylosing spondylitis synovial fluid. Within ankylosing spondylitis blood, a TCR beta motif made up of under 10 highly homologous variants appeared to be characteristic.

As to this clonotype: The antigen is not known.

The CDR3 length is 14 residues. Germline V gene data show CDR1 as SGHRS and CDR2 as YFSETQ. With V trimmed by 4 bases and J by 8 bases, 11 bases remained unmatched. A quantitative 5'-RACE method, one with molecular barcodes, was used to make TCR beta libraries. TCRdb re-derived calls from the 5' RACE reads in MiXCR, one entry per CDR3 protein. The data show approximately 100,000 distinct CDR3 sequences, under 30% seen once. Sequenced input: synovial fluid, either unsorted or a sorted T cell fraction (not recorded which). The chain couples TRBV5-1 to TRBJ1-2, with 7 bases identical to TRBD1. This TCR was recovered from a male donor with ankylosing spondylitis. In DNA, the CDR3 is TGCGCCAGCAGCCCGAATACAGGGGTCGGGGGCTACACCTTC. Amino acid sequence: CASSPNTGVGGYTF.